This TCR beta chain was observed in a study of shared clonotypes between healthy human individuals. The wider study: There were three CD4 naive, three CD4 memory, two CD8 naive and one CD8 memory plates per donor.

Method: immunoSEQ multiplex PCR; TCRdb's copy keeps in-frame clones and lacks some. The data show about 2.4 million clones, 80% to 95% seen once. Germline CDR1 MDHEN, CDR2 SYDVKM. With 7 bases removed from V and 0 bases from J, the gap between germline ends came to 16 bases. The CDR3 is made up of 15 amino acids. The chain has TRBV28 and TRBJ2-7, with D possibly being TRBD1 (6 bases). The sequence derives from a man aged 18-30 years in good health. Some clones in this sample may be carry-over from other donors' samples. Material: naive CD4+ T cells from PBMCs. Subset specified: CD45RA+ positively selected. CDR3 in DNA: TGTGCCAGCACCCTCGGACAGTCGAGCTCCTACGAGCAGTACTTC. This translates into CASTLGQSSSYEQYF.